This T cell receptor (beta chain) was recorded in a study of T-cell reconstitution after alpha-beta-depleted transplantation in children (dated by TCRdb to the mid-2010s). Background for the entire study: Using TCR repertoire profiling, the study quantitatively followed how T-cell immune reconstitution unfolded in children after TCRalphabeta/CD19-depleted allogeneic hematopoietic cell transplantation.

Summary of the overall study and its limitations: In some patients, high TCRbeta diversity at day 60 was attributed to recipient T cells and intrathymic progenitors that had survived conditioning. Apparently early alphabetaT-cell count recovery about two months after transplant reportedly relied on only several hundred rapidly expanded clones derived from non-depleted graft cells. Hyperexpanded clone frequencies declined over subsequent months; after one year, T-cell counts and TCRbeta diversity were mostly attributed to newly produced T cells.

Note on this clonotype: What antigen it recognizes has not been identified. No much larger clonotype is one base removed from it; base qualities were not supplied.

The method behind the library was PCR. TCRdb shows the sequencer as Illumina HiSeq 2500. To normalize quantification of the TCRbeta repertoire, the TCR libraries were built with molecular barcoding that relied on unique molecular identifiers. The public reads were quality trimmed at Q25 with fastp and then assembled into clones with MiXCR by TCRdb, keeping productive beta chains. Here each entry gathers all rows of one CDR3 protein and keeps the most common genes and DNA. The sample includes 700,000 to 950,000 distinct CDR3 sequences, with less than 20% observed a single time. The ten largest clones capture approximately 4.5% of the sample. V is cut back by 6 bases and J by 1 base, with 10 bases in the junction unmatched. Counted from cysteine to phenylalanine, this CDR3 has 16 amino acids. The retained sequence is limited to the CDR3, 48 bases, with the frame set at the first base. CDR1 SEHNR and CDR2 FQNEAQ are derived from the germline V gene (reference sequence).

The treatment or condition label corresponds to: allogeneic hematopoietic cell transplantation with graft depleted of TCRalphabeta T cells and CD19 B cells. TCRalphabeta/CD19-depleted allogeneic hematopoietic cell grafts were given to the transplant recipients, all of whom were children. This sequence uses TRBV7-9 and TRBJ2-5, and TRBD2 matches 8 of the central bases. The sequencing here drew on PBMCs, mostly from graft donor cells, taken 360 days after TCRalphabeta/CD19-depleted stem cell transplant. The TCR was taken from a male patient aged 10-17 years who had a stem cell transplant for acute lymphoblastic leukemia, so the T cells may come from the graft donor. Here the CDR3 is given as CASRTPGTRVQETQYF. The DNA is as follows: TGTGCCAGCAGAACTCCCGGGACTAGGGTCCAAGAGACCCAGTACTTC.